This passage covers 16 T cell receptor beta chains from one sample sequenced in a study of CD8+CD57+ T cells in acquired aplastic anemia. According to the study, genomic DNA was the template for TCR beta VDJ and CDR3 profiling. TCRdb passed the reads through MiXCR, listing each CDR3 protein once. The sample gives around 180,000 distinct CDR3 sequences, about half of which show up once; around 2% is in the top ten. Patients sequenced had flow cytometry evidence of CD8+CD57+ cell expansion. Sequencing was done on a sample of sorted CD4+, CD8+, or CD8+CD57+ T cells (not recorded which) from PBMCs. Every receptor here comes from a human donor with aplastic anemia.

The chain recombines TRBV6-5 with TRBJ1-6; possible D gene TRBD1, 5 bases. The CDR3 loop spans 14 amino acids. Trimming removed 4 bases from V and 8 bases from J, with 12 bases in between. Germline CDR1 and CDR2: MNHEY and SVGAGI. This chain's CDR3 is CASSWGRGYSPLHF. The CDR3 region has the DNA TGTGCCAGCAGTTGGGGCCGCGGCTATTCACCCCTCCACTTT.

This clonotype has just a few counts. This CDR3 reads CASNTRGTQSPLHF. DNA for the CDR3: TGTGCCAGCAACACCAGGGGCACGCAGTCACCCCTCCACTTT. The chain links TRBV6-6 to TRBJ1-6; tentatively, D is TRBD1 (6 bases). Looked up from germline, CDR1 is MNHNY and CDR2 is SVGAGI (reference sequence). The CDR3 is made up of 14 amino acids. Trimming took 7 bases from V and 10 from J, leaving 17 bases between them.

This clonotype showed up just a few times. The gene calls are TRBV24-1 and TRBJ2-1; the match to TRBD2 covers 10 bases. The CDR3 extends over 16 amino acids. CDR1 KGHDR and CDR2 SFDVKD come from the germline V gene. After removal of 4 bases from V and 6 bases from J, the junction contained 8 bases not matched to a gene. The CDR3, as DNA: TGTGCCACCAGTGACCCAAGCGGGGGGGCAGGCAATGAGCAGTTCTTC. This codes for CATSDPSGGAGNEQFF.

The chain couples TRBV10-3 to TRBJ2-2, with D tentatively TRBD2 (6 bases). The germline V gene has CDR1 ENHRY and CDR2 SYGVKD. The CDR3 extends over 14 amino acids. V lost 7 bases and J 5 bases, leaving 14 bases between the germline ends. CDR3 loop: CAITKAGQTGELFF. The CDR3 region has the DNA TGTGCCATCACGAAGGCGGGGCAGACCGGGGAGCTGTTTTTT.

This chain connects TRBV19 to TRBJ1-1; D gene ambiguous. CDR1 is LNHDA and CDR2 is SQIVND in the germline V gene (reference sequence). V was clipped by 5 bases and J by 5 bases, with 18 bases between them. CDR3 length equals 15 residues. CDR3 amino acids: CASSASSGVGTEAFF. In nucleotides, the CDR3 is TGTGCCAGTAGTGCCTCTAGCGGGGTAGGGACTGAAGCTTTCTTT.

V and J are TRBV20-1 and TRBJ1-5, with 7 bases matching TRBD1. V dropped 5 bases and J dropped 3; count of bases not matched to a gene: 4. Germline assignment: CDR1 DFQATT and CDR2 SNEGSKA (reference sequence). This CDR3 contains 13 residues. The CDR3 nucleotides are TGCAGTGCTTCTGACAGGGACAATCAGCCCCAGCATTTT. Protein product: CSASDRDNQPQHF.

V gene TRBV5-1 combines with J gene TRBJ2-7, with 9 bases aligning to TRBD1. Germline values: CDR1 SGHRS, CDR2 YFSETQ. The length of the CDR3 is 15 residues. The trim removed 7 bases at V and 1 base at J, leaving 9 bases unmatched. CDR3 amino acids: CASQLQGQGSYEQYF. The CDR3, as DNA: TGCGCCAGCCAACTACAGGGACAGGGTTCCTACGAGCAGTACTTC. Full variable domain (outside the CDR3, taken from reference TRBV5-1 and TRBJ2-7): KAGVTQTPRYLIKTRGQQVTLSCSPISGHRSVSWYQQTPGQGLQFLFEYFSETQRNKGNFPGRFSGRQFSNSRSEMNVSTLELGDSALYLCASQLQGQGSYEQYFGPGTRLTVT.

The table lists this clonotype with many counts. This chain uses TRBV12-5 with TRBJ1-2; a possible D gene is TRBD1 (6 bases). The CDR3 consists of 12 residues. Deletions cut 6 bases from V and 5 bases from J, with 10 bases between. Germline CDR1 reads LGHNT; CDR2 reads FRNRAP. This chain's CDR3 is CASGPTGYGYTF. In DNA form, the CDR3 reads TGTGCTAGTGGCCCTACAGGGTATGGCTACACCTTC.

The V call is TRBV7-3, the J call TRBJ2-7; TRBD1 agrees at 8 bases. Germline V gene sequence: CDR1 SGHTA, CDR2 FQGTGA. This CDR3 is built from 14 residues. J lost 6 bases, V lost 1 base, and 5 bases had no gene match. This CDR3 reads CASSLIPGTGEQYF. For the CDR3, the DNA is TGTGCCAGCAGCTTAATTCCGGGGACAGGCGAGCAGTACTTC.

The chain carries TRBV25-1 and TRBJ1-4, with 11 bases aligning to TRBD1. The CDR3 consists of 14 residues. Germline CDR1 is MGHDK and CDR2 is SYGVNS. The CDR3 spells CATDPGQGGEKLFF. CDR3 bases: TGTGCAACGGACCCGGGACAGGGGGGCGAAAAACTGTTTTTT.

This clonotype has only a few counts. Since a much larger clone is just one base distant, this may be a read error. The chain is built from TRBV12-3 or TRBV12-4 and TRBJ1-5, with TRBD1 as a possible D gene (5 bases). The CDR3 is 15 residues long. In DNA, the CDR3 is TGTGCCAGCACTCCTTCGGGGGGAGGCAATCAGCCCCGGCATTTT. Translated, it gives CASTPSGGGNQPRHF.

This rearrangement joins TRBV2 to TRBJ2-7; D not resolved. Per the germline V gene, CDR1 is SNHLY and CDR2 is FYNNEI. V shed 5 bases and J shed 2 bases, with 16 bases lying between them. There are 15 residues in the CDR3. CDR3 nucleotide sequence: TGTGCCAGCAGTCTTAGGCCCCAAGGCCCCTACGAGCAGTACTTC. Protein: CASSLRPQGPYEQYF.

This chain connects TRBV6-5 to TRBJ2-7; possible D gene TRBD1, 5 bases. The CDR3 spans 13 residues. Germline CDR1 and CDR2: MNHEY and SVGAGI. The V end was cut by 4 bases, the J end by 2 bases, with 9 bases between. The CDR3 reads CASSSGRTYEQYF. The CDR3 DNA reads as TGTGCCAGCAGTTCAGGGCGAACCTACGAGCAGTACTTC.

In its sample, this clonotype was seen many times. The rearrangement uses TRBV12-5 and TRBJ2-1; no firm D call. The CDR3 runs 14 residues. V was cut by 6 bases and J by 0 bases, with 9 bases left in between. In germline, CDR1 is LGHNT, CDR2 FRNRAP. CDR3 loop: CASGPDGSYNEQFF. CDR3 DNA sequence: TGTGCTAGTGGCCCTGATGGCTCCTACAATGAGCAGTTCTTC.

As DNA, the CDR3 is TGTGCCAGCAGCCTCCGACAGGGGGCGGAAGGGGATGAGCAGTTCTTC. This sequence encodes CASSLRQGAEGDEQFF. This rearrangement joins TRBV7-2 to TRBJ2-1; TRBD1 matches at 10 bases. V trimming: 5 bases; J trimming: 8 bases; junction bases outside the gene matches: 12. Germline CDR1 reads SGHTA; CDR2 reads FQGNSA. The CDR3 sequence is 16 residues long.

This CDR3 reads CASSPKLAGVYNEQFF. The DNA for the CDR3 is TGTGCCAGTAGTCCCAAGCTAGCGGGGGTTTACAATGAGCAGTTCTTC. The V and J genes are TRBV19 and TRBJ2-1, with 10 bases matching TRBD2. This CDR3 region has 16 residues. V gave up 5 bases and J gave up 4 bases; unmatched junction bases: 8. Germline values: CDR1 LNHDA, CDR2 SQIVND (reference sequence).